This record covers a single T cell receptor beta chain. The protocol was immunoSEQ multiplex PCR, while the TCRdb copy is restricted to in-frame clones and leaves out a portion. Here the sample spans about 110,000 clones, 87% being singletons. The record originates from a study of T cell responses to AZD1222 COVID-19 vaccine. The CDR3 totals 15 residues. Trimming pared 6 bases from V and 5 bases from J, leaving 19 bases between. Germline V CDR1 and CDR2: SGHVS, FQNEAQ. The clonotype comes from an adult in good health. The sample was peripheral blood, taken on day 0 of AZD1222 vaccination. The chain carries TRBV7-8 and TRBJ2-5; D possibly uses TRBD1 or TRBD2 (5 bases each). The CDR3 DNA sequence: TGTGCCAGCAGAACCGACAGACTAACACGCGAGACCCAGTACTTC. This encodes CASRTDRLTRETQYF.